This T cell receptor (beta chain) was sequenced in a study of blood T cell repertoires in COVID-19 (dated by TCRdb to 2018 to 2021). General notes on the study: Samples covering the acute and convalescent phases of COVID-19 were provided by collaborators in the United States, Italy and Spain. The material from the prospective study consisted of cDNA or gDNA derived from T cells, B-cell-depleted T cells, or PBMCs. Deeply sampled blood TCRbeta repertoires from subjects exposed to, actively infected with, or recovered from COVID-19 were included in the dataset. The repertoires were released in a freely available public database intended as a resource for research on the immune response to SARS-CoV-2. The samples were drawn from the first 160 participants of the ongoing ImmuneRACE study and from 1,200 or so subjects provided by 6 global collaborators. A de-identified subject ID, COVID-19 status, age in years and sex were almost always included in the sample metadata. HLA class I and class II types, where available, came from metadata supplied by the sample provider rather than from assay-based typing.

Reading from cysteine to phenylalanine, the CDR3 counts 15 amino acids. Only CDR3 DNA remains: 45 bases, in frame from the first base. V drops 4 bases and J drops 1 base, leaving 14 bases in between. The CDR1 and CDR2 encoded by the germline V gene are SGHRS and YFSETQ. The study at large found these results: The amount of clinical and demographic metadata varied by source and participant and was provided uncurated.

As for this clone: The target of this receptor is not known. Per-base qualities were not stored, and no clone one base away is much larger.

Participants in the prospective study were enrolled through a virtual design, were aged about 18 to 100 years, and lived in roughly 24 United States geographic areas. In the prospective study, participants were assigned to cohorts based on the clinical history participants reported in a screening survey and a study questionnaire. Recovered participants in ImmuneRACE Cohort 3 were defined by two consecutive negative NP/OP PCR tests, clearance by a healthcare professional, or resolution of symptoms. In the prospective study, whole blood, serum and a nasopharyngeal or oropharyngeal swab were collected from each participant by mobile phlebotomists. Prospective study participants could optionally give additional blood draws and questionnaires over an approximately 2-month period. Before DNA extraction, prospective study blood samples were shipped either frozen or at room temperature. TCRbeta CDR3 regions were amplified from genomic DNA using the immunoSEQ Assay, a bias-controlled multiplex PCR. The authors processed their data as follows. Nucleated cell counts per sample were estimated from amplification of reference gene primers within the assay. Sequence reads were collapsed and filtered to measure the absolute abundance of every unique TCRbeta CDR3 rearrangement. Productive Simpson clonality was computed per sample as the square root of Simpson's diversity index over productive rearrangements. The immuneACCESS repertoire file appears here via TCRdb, limited to in-frame rearrangements. These files lack a portion of the clones; in checked studies, under half of the deficit traces to unresolved V genes, and the cause of the others is not known. V, J and clone size derive from that table, while D and trimming were established from the DNA sequence. The sample data list around 300,000 clones, and more than 75% of these were observed just once. 5.3% of the sample is in the top ten clones.

The clonotype originates from a woman in her thirties who had recovered from COVID-19. The receptor chain draws on TRBV5-1 and TRBJ1-2; the D gene lacks a confident call. Sequenced sample: PBMCs or T cells enriched from blood (not recorded which). DNA sequence: TGCGCCAGCAGCGACACAGCCAACCTTAACTATGGCTACACCTTC. Its amino acids are CASSDTANLNYGYTF. Here the CDR3 is joined to the reference TRBV5-1 and TRBJ1-2 genes, and the full variable domain is: KAGVTQTPRYLIKTRGQQVTLSCSPISGHRSVSWYQQTPGQGLQFLFEYFSETQRNKGNFPGRFSGRQFSNSRSEMNVSTLELGDSALYLCASSDTANLNYGYTFGSGTRLTVV.